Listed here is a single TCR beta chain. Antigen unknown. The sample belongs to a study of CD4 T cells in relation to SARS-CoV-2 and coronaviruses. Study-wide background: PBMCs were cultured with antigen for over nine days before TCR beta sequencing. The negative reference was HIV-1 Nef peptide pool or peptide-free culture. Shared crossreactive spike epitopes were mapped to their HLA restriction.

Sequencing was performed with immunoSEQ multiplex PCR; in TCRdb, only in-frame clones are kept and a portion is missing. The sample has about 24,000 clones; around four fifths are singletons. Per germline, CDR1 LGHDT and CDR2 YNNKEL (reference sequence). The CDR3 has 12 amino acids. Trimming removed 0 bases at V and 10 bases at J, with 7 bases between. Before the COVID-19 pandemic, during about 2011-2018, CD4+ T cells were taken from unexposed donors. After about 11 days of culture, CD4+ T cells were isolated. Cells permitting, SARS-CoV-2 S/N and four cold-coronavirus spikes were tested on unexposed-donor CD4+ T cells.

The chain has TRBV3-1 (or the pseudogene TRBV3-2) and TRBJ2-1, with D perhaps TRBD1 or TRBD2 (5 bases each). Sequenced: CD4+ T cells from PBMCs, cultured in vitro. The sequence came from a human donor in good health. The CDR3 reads CASSQEWGEQFF. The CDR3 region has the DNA TGTGCCAGCAGCCAAGAGTGGGGGGAGCAGTTCTTC.